The 17 T cell receptor beta chains given below trace back to one sample, sequenced in a study of blood T cell repertoires in COVID-19. The data were produced by immunoSEQ multiplex PCR, yet TCRdb's version contains in-frame clones alone and is incomplete. The repertoire holds about 62,000 clones, with 75% to 90% as singletons. Input material: peripheral blood. All receptors derive from a woman of 80 years or more with acute or convalescent COVID-19.

The chain joins TRBV19 to TRBJ1-1; 7 bases align to TRBD1. The CDR3 sequence is 20 residues long. Germline V gives CDR1 LNHDA, CDR2 SQIVND (reference sequence). The ends lost 5 bases at V and 5 bases at J; junction bases unmatched: 26. The CDR3 region is CASSPGQRSSGWSGWTEAFF. CDR3 in DNA: TGTGCCAGTAGTCCGGGACAGAGATCGTCGGGGTGGTCGGGGTGGACTGAAGCTTTCTTT. Using reference TRBV19 and TRBJ1-1 for the parts outside the CDR3, the full variable domain is DGGITQSPKYLFRKEGQNVTLSCEQNLNHDAMYWYRQDPGQGLRLIYYSQIVNDFQKGDIAEGYSVSREKKESFPLTVTSAQKNPTAFYLCASSPGQRSSGWSGWTEAFFGQGTRLTVV.

In nucleotides, the CDR3 is TGCAGTGCTAGGCGGCAGGAGACCCAGTACTTC. It is translated as CSARRQETQYF. The rearrangement joins TRBV20-1 to TRBJ2-5; D gene ambiguous. Trimming removed 3 bases from V and 5 bases from J, with 7 bases in between. Germline V gene data show CDR1 as DFQATT and CDR2 as SNEGSKA (reference sequence). CDR3 length: 11 amino acids.

The chain uses TRBV5-1 and TRBJ2-1, with 9 bases aligning to TRBD2. Germline V gives CDR1 SGHRS, CDR2 YFSETQ. This CDR3 has 16 residues. V lost 4 bases to trimming and J lost 2 bases; unmatched junction nucleotides: 7. The CDR3 loop is CASSQNSGSPYNEQFF. The CDR3 nucleotides are TGCGCCAGCAGCCAGAATAGCGGGAGTCCCTACAATGAGCAGTTCTTC.

The chain combines TRBV2 with TRBJ2-1; 9 nucleotides agree with TRBD2. The CDR3 is 13 residues long. The germline V gene encodes CDR1 SNHLY and CDR2 FYNNEI. Trimming removed 11 bases from V and 0 bases from J; junction bases left unmatched: 2. CDR3 bases: TGTGCCGGTAGCGGGAGCTCCTACAATGAGCAGTTCTTC. Amino acid sequence: CAGSGSSYNEQFF.

This clone appeared a few times. The chain is built from TRBV27 and TRBJ2-4; D might be TRBD1 (6 bases). CDR3 length: 14 residues. CDR1 is MNHEY and CDR2 is SMNVEV in the germline V gene (reference sequence). V was pared by 1 base and J by 6 bases, with 10 bases between. CDR3 loop: CASSLYRVPNIQYF. For the CDR3, the DNA is TGTGCCAGCAGTTTATACAGGGTCCCAAACATTCAGTACTTC.

This rearrangement joins TRBV5-4 to TRBJ2-1; D unresolved. CDR3 size: 12 residues. CDR1 is SGHNT and CDR2 is YYREEE in the germline V gene (reference sequence). The V gene lost 4 bases and the J gene lost 7 bases, with 9 bases spanning the gap. The chain's CDR3 is CASSQVVNEQFF. The CDR3, as DNA: TGTGCCAGCAGCCAGGTTGTAAATGAGCAGTTCTTC.

Only one count was recorded for this clone. The chain links TRBV9 to TRBJ2-3; a weak D match, TRBD2 (5 bases). Trimming removed 1 base at V and 0 bases at J, with 6 bases between. Germline V CDR1 and CDR2: SGDLS, YYNGEE. The CDR3 totals 14 residues. CDR3 residues: CASSVSGSTDTQYF. CDR3 sequence (DNA): TGTGCCAGCAGCGTAAGCGGTAGCACAGATACGCAGTATTTT.

The CDR3 DNA reads TGTGCTAGTGGCGTGACGGGAGTGGGAGAAAAACTGTTTTTT. Protein sequence: CASGVTGVGEKLFF. The chain carries TRBV12-5 and TRBJ1-4; D remains ambiguous. The V gene's germline CDR1 is LGHNT and CDR2 FRNRAP. V dropped 6 bases and J dropped 8 bases, with 16 bases sitting between them. The CDR3 length is 14 residues.

The V call is TRBV5-1, the J call TRBJ1-1, with TRBD1 as a possible D gene (5 bases). The germline V and J ends were trimmed by 4 bases and 6 bases, with 13 bases remaining between them. The germline CDR1 and CDR2 sequences are SGHRS and YFSETQ. This CDR3 comprises 13 residues. Here the CDR3 reads CASSQKGEAEAFF. Here the CDR3 DNA reads TGCGCCAGCAGCCAAAAAGGGGAGGCTGAAGCTTTCTTT.

The V call is TRBV20-1, the J call TRBJ1-1, with D unclear. The length of the CDR3 is 11 residues. V was trimmed by 6 bases and J by 1 base, leaving 6 bases between them. Germline-derived CDR1 and CDR2 are DFQATT and SNEGSKA (reference sequence). The CDR3 region is CSAGENTEAFF. In nucleotides, the CDR3 is TGCAGTGCCGGGGAGAACACTGAAGCTTTCTTT.

The chain recombines TRBV3-1 (or the pseudogene TRBV3-2) with TRBJ2-1; 8 bases agree with TRBD1. This CDR3 has 15 residues. V dropped 5 bases and J dropped 7; count of bases not matched to a gene: 10. The germline gives CDR1 LGHDT, CDR2 YNNKEL (reference sequence). Written as DNA, the CDR3 is TGTGCCAGCAGCACCCGGGACAGGTGGGGGAATGAGCAGTTCTTC. It yields the protein CASSTRDRWGNEQFF.

This chain links TRBV3-1 (or the pseudogene TRBV3-2) with TRBJ1-1, with D perhaps matching TRBD1 (5 bases). With 6 bases removed from V and 0 bases from J, the gap between germline ends came to 8 bases. CDR1 and CDR2 from the germline V gene are LGHDT and YNNKEL (reference sequence). CDR3 length equals 13 residues. DNA for the CDR3: TGTGCCAGCAGTCAGGGTCTGAACACTGAAGCTTTCTTT. It yields the protein CASSQGLNTEAFF.

The chain couples TRBV13 to TRBJ1-1; TRBD1 is a possible D gene (6 bases). Germline V gene lookup returns CDR1 PRHDT and CDR2 FYEKMQ (reference sequence). The CDR3 contains 14 residues. The V gene lost 5 bases and the J gene lost 3 bases, with 13 bases spanning the gap. The CDR3 sequence is CASSPGQSYTEAFF. For the CDR3, the DNA is TGTGCCAGCAGCCCCGGACAGTCTTACACTGAAGCTTTCTTT. Complete variable domain (other parts from reference TRBV13 and TRBJ1-1): AAGVIQSPRHLIKEKRETATLKCYPIPRHDTVYWYQQGPGQDPQFLISFYEKMQSDKGSIPDRFSAQQFSDYHSELNMSSLELGDSALYFCASSPGQSYTEAFFGQGTRLTVV.

The rearrangement uses TRBV7-3 and TRBJ2-5; TRBD2 is a possible D gene (5 bases). The CDR3 is 15 amino acids. Trimming took 5 bases from V and 1 from J, leaving 14 bases between them. Germline CDR1 reads SGHTA; CDR2 reads FQGTGA. DNA for the CDR3: TGTGCCAGCAGCCTTACCGGGAACTTCCAAGAGACCCAGTACTTC. Translating gives CASSLTGNFQETQYF.

The chain is built from TRBV6-1 and TRBJ1-3, with D maybe TRBD1 (5 bases). Trimming took 0 bases from V and 8 from J, leaving 8 bases between them. Germline V lookup: CDR1 MNHNS, CDR2 SASEGT. This CDR3 comprises 13 residues. The CDR3 DNA sequence: TGTGCCAGCAGTGAAGCGAAGGGGCACACCATATATTTT. This sequence encodes CASSEAKGHTIYF.

The table lists this clone with a count of one. The V call is TRBV18, the J call TRBJ1-2; 7 nucleotides agree with TRBD1. This CDR3 is 13 amino acids long. The germline V gene encodes CDR1 KGHSH and CDR2 LQKENI. Losses at the gene ends were 3 bases for V and 6 bases for J; bases not matched to a gene: 4. CDR3 DNA: TGTGCCAGCTCACCCAGACAGGGCGATGGCTACACCTTC. Amino acid sequence: CASSPRQGDGYTF.

The chain has TRBV19 and TRBJ1-5, with TRBD1 matching over 7 bases. The CDR3 is made up of 14 amino acids. After removal of 6 bases from V and 4 bases from J, the junction contained 6 bases not matched to a gene. Per germline, CDR1 LNHDA and CDR2 SQIVND (reference sequence). The CDR3 nucleotides are TGTGCCAGTAGAAGCCAGGGGGAGAATCAGCCCCAGCATTTT. Translated: CASRSQGENQPQHF. Full variable domain (missing parts from reference TRBV19 and TRBJ1-5): DGGITQSPKYLFRKEGQNVTLSCEQNLNHDAMYWYRQDPGQGLRLIYYSQIVNDFQKGDIAEGYSVSREKKESFPLTVTSAQKNPTAFYLCASRSQGENQPQHFGDGTRLSIL.